Listed below are T cell receptor beta chains from one sample, sequenced in a study of cytomegalovirus exposure and HLA in healthy donors. Profiled with immunoSEQ multiplex PCR; TCRdb holds only in-frame clones, not every one. This sample has roughly 120,000 clones; 65% to 90% occur once, and the top ten carry more than 2%. Sequencing was done on a sample of PBMCs. Receptors were obtained from a woman aged 25 to 45 in good health and CMV-seronegative. Each CDR3 is given with its conserved first and last residue.

TRBV7-6	TRBJ2-1	CASSSKTSSDGRQFF
TRBV5-6	TRBJ2-3	CASSLGGSVPIF
TRBV5-1	TRBJ2-3	CASSWSRGTDTQYF
TRBV2	TRBJ1-3	CASSLSGNTIYF
TRBV5-4	TRBJ1-6	CASSLDGGHSPLHF
TRBV6-1	TRBJ2-5	CASKKQGRETQYF
TRBV27	TRBJ2-3	CASQLGRGPSTDTQYF
TRBV6-5	TRBJ2-1	CATRGSGSLSNEQFF
TRBV7-9	TRBJ2-1	CASSLVSGRSYNEQFF
TRBV10-3	TRBJ2-1	CAIRGGGRDRNEQFF
TRBV28	TRBJ1-2	CASSLSGGTLYGYTF
TRBV6-5	TRBJ2-5	CASRKEGETQYF
TRBV10-1	TRBJ2-1	CASSEGGTSSYNEQFF